This paragraph covers one T cell receptor beta chain sequence. The CDR3 has 12 amino acids. A J-beta primer mix and a sample-barcoded 5' primer were used in a second PCR of about 6 to 12 cycles. TCRdb reprocessed the 5' RACE reads via MiXCR and lists one record per CDR3 protein. The repertoire includes a few hundred thousand distinct CDR3 sequences, roughly half of them detected once, and under 65% sits in the top ten. This sample is drawn from a study of blood T cells in healthy people across ages. The sample consisted of blood. The clonotype originates from a man aged 55-75 years in good health. This rearrangement joins TRBV21-1 to TRBJ1-2; TRBD1 is taken as the D call from the table, unchecked against the DNA. TRBV21-1 is deemed a pseudogene. The CDR3, as DNA: TGTGCCATCACAGACAGGGTTGAGGGCTACACCTTC. Its translation is CAITDRVEGYTF.